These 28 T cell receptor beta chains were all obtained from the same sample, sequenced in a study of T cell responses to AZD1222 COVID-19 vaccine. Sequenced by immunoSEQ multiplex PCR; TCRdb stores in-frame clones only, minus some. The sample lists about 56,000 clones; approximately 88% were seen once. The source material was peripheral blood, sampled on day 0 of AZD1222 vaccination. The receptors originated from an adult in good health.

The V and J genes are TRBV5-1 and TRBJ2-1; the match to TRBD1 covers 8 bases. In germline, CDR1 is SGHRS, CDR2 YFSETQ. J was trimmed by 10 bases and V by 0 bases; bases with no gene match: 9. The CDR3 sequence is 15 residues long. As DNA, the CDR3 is TGCGCCAGCAGCTTGGATTCAGGGGGCTCTGGCGAGCAGTTCTTC. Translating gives CASSLDSGGSGEQFF.

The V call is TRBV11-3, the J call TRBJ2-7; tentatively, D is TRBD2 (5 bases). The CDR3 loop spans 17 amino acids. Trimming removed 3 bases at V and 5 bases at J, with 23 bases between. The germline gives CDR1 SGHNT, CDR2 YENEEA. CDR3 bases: TGTGCCAGCAGCTTTGGAGGTCTGGTTAGCCTGAAGGACGAGCAGTACTTC. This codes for CASSFGGLVSLKDEQYF. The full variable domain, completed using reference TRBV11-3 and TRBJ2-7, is EAGVVQSPRYKIIEKKQPVAFWCNPISGHNTLYWYLQNLGQGPELLIRYENEEAVDDSQLPKDRFSAERLKGVDSTLKIQPAELGDSAVYLCASSFGGLVSLKDEQYFGPGTRLTVT.

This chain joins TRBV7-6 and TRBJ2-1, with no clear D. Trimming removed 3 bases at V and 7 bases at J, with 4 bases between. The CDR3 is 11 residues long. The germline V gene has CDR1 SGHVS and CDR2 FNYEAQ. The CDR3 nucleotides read TGTGCCAGCAGCTTGCAGAATGAGCAGTTCTTC. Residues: CASSLQNEQFF.

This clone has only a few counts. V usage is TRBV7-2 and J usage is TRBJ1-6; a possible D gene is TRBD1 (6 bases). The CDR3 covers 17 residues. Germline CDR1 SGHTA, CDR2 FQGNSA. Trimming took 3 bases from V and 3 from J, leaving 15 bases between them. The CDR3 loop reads CASSFAGAGVYNSPLHF. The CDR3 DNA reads TGTGCCAGCAGCTTCGCAGGGGCTGGGGTCTATAATTCACCCCTCCACTTT.

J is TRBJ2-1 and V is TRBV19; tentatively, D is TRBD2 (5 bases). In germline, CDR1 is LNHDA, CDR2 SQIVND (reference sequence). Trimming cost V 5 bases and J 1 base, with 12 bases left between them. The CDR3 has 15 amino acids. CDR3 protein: CASSLELVSYNEQFF. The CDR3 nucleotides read TGTGCCAGTAGTCTCGAACTAGTTTCCTACAATGAGCAGTTCTTC.

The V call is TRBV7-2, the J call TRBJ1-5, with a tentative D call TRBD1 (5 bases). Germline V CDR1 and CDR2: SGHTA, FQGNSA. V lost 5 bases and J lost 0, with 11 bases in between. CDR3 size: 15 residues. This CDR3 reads CASSRTGDSNQPQHF. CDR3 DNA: TGTGCCAGCAGCCGGACGGGGGATAGCAATCAGCCCCAGCATTTT.

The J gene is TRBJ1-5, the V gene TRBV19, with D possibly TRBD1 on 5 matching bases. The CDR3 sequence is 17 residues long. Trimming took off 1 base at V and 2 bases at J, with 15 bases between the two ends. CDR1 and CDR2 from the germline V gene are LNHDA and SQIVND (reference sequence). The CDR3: CASSIAVGQGGNQPQHF. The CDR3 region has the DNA TGTGCCAGTAGTATAGCGGTTGGGCAGGGCGGCAATCAGCCCCAGCATTTT.

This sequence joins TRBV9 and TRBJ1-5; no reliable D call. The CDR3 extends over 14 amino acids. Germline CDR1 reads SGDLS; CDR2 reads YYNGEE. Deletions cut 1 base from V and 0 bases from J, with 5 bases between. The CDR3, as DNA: TGTGCCAGCAGCGTAACTAATAGCAATCAGCCCCAGCATTTT. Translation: CASSVTNSNQPQHF.

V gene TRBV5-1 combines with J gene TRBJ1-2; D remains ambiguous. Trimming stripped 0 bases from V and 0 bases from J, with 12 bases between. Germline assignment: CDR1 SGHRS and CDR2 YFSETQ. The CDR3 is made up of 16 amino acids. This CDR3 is CASSLEGWSPNYGYTF. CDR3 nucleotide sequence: TGCGCCAGCAGCTTGGAAGGCTGGTCGCCTAACTATGGCTACACCTTC.

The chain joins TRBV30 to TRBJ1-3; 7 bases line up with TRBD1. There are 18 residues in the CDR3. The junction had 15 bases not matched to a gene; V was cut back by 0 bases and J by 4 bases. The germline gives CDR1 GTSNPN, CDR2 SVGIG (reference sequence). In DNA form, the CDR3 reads TGTGCCTGGAGTGTCACGAGGTGGGGGGGACAGCTCGGAAACACCATATATTTT. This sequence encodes CAWSVTRWGGQLGNTIYF.

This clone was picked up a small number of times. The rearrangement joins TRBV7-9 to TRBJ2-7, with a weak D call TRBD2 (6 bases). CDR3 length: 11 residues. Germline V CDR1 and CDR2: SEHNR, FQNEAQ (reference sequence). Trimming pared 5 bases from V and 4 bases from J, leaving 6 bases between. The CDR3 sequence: CASSREYEQYF. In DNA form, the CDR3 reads TGTGCCAGCAGCCGGGAGTACGAGCAGTACTTC.

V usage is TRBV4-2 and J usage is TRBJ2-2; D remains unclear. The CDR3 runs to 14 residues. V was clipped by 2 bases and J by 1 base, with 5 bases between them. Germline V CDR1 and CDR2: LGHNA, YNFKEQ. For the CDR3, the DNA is TGTGCCAGCAGCCAACTCGGGAACACCGGGGAGCTGTTTTTT. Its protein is CASSQLGNTGELFF.

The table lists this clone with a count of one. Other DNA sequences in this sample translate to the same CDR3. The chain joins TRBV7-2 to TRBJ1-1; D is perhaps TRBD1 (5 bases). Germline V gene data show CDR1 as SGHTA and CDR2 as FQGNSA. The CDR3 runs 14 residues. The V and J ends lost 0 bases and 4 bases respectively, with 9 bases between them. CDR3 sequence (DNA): TGTGCCAGCAGCTTAGCGCAGGGTGGCACTGAAGCTTTCTTT. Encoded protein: CASSLAQGGTEAFF.

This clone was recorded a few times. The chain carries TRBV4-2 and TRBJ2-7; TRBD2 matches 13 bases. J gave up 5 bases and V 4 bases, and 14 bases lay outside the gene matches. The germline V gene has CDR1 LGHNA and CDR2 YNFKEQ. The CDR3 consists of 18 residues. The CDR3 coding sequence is TGTGCCAGCAGCCCCGCCGGCCTAGCCGGACTAGCGGGAGACGAGCAGTACTTC. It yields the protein CASSPAGLAGLAGDEQYF.

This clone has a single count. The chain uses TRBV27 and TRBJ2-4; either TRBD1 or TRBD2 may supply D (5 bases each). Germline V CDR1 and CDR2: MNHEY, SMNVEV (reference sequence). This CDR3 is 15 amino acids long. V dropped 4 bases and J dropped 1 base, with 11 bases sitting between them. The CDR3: CASSWGSHAKNIQYF. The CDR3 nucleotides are TGTGCCAGCAGTTGGGGGTCGCACGCCAAAAACATTCAGTACTTC.

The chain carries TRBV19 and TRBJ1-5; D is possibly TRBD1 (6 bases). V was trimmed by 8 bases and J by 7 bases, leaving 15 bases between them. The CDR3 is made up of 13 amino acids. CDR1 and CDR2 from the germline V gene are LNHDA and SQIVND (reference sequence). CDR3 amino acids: CASQPGAGQPQHF. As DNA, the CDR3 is TGTGCCAGTCAACCGGGGGCAGGGCAGCCCCAGCATTTT.

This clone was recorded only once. The CDR3 protein is CASSPPLAGVDYEQYF. CDR3 DNA sequence: TGCGCCAGCAGCCCGCCCCTAGCGGGAGTAGACTACGAGCAGTACTTC. The V gene is TRBV5-1, the J gene TRBJ2-7; TRBD2 agrees at 10 bases. The CDR3 has 16 amino acids. Germline loops: CDR1 SGHRS, CDR2 YFSETQ. V lost 4 bases to trimming and J lost 3 bases; unmatched junction nucleotides: 10. Full variable domain (outside the CDR3, taken from reference TRBV5-1 and TRBJ2-7): KAGVTQTPRYLIKTRGQQVTLSCSPISGHRSVSWYQQTPGQGLQFLFEYFSETQRNKGNFPGRFSGRQFSNSRSEMNVSTLELGDSALYLCASSPPLAGVDYEQYFGPGTRLTVT.

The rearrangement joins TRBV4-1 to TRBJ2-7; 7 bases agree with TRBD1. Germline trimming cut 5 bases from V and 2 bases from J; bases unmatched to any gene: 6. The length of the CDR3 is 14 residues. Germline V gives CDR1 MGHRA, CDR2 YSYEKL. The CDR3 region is CASSTRTGTYEQYF. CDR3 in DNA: TGCGCCAGCAGCACACGGACAGGCACCTACGAGCAGTACTTC.

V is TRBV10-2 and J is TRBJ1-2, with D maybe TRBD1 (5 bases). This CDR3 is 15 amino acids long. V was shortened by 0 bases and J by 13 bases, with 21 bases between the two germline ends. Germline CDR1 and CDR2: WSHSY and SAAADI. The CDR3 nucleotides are TGCGCCAGCAGTGAGTCCCCGAGAGAGGGAGCAGGGTTCACCTTC. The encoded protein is CASSESPREGAGFTF.

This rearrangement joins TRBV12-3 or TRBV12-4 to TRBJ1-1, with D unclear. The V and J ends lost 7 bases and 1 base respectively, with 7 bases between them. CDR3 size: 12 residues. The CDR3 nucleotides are TGTGCCAGCAATCTGAGGAACACTGAAGCTTTCTTT. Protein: CASNLRNTEAFF.

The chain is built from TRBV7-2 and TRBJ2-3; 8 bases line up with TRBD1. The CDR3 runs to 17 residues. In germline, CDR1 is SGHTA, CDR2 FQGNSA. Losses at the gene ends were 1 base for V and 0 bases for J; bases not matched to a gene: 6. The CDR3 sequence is CASSLGPGGASTDTQYF. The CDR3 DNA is TGTGCCAGCAGCTTAGGTCCAGGGGGCGCAAGCACAGATACGCAGTATTTT.

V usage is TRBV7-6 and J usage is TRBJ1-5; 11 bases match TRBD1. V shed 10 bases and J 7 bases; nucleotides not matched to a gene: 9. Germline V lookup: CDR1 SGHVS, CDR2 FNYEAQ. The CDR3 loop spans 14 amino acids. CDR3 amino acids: CAMRTGGELQPQHF. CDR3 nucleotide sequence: TGTGCCATGCGGACAGGGGGCGAACTACAGCCCCAGCATTTT.

CDR3 sequence: CASSSSGGSYEQYF. The CDR3 region has the DNA TGCGCCAGCAGTAGCAGCGGGGGCTCCTACGAGCAGTACTTC. V usage is TRBV5-1 and J usage is TRBJ2-7; TRBD2 agrees at 8 bases. The germline V gene has CDR1 SGHRS and CDR2 YFSETQ. The CDR3 is made up of 14 amino acids. Germline trimming cut 5 bases from V and 0 bases from J; bases unmatched to any gene: 4. The whole variable domain, filled in from reference TRBV5-1 and TRBJ2-7, reads KAGVTQTPRYLIKTRGQQVTLSCSPISGHRSVSWYQQTPGQGLQFLFEYFSETQRNKGNFPGRFSGRQFSNSRSEMNVSTLELGDSALYLCASSSSGGSYEQYFGPGTRLTVT.

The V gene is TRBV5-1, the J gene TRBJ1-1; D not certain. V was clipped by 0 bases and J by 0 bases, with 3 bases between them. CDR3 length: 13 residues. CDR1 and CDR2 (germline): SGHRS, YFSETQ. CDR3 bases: TGCGCCAGCAGCTTGGAGGTGAACACTGAAGCTTTCTTT. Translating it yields CASSLEVNTEAFF.

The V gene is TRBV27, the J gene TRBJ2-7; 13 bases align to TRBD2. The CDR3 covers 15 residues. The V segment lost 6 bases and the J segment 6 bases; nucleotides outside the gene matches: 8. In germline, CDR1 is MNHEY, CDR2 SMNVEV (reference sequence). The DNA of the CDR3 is TGTGCCAGCAGCAGGACTAGCGGGAGTCACGGCGAGCAGTACTTC. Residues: CASSRTSGSHGEQYF.

The CDR3 nucleotides read TGTGCCAGCAGCAAGGGGACAGGGAACACCTACGAGCAGTACTTC. Protein sequence: CASSKGTGNTYEQYF. The genes are TRBV5-4 and TRBJ2-7, with 9 bases matching TRBD1. Germline V CDR1 and CDR2: SGHNT, YYREEE (reference sequence). The trim removed 4 bases at V and 2 bases at J, leaving 7 bases unmatched. The CDR3 covers 15 residues. Using reference TRBV5-4 and TRBJ2-7 for the parts outside the CDR3, the full variable domain is ETGVTQSPTHLIKTRGQQVTLRCSSQSGHNTVSWYQQALGQGPQFIFQYYREEENGRGNFPPRFSGLQFPNYSSELNVNALELDDSALYLCASSKGTGNTYEQYFGPGTRLTVT.

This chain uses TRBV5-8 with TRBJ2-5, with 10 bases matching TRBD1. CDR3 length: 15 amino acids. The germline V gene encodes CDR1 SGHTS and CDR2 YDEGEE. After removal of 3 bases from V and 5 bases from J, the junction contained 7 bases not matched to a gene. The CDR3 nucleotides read TGTGCCAGCAGCTCCGGGACAGGGGATGGCGAGACCCAGTACTTC. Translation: CASSSGTGDGETQYF.

The CDR3: CASSSQGAGVSEAFF. In DNA, the CDR3 is TGTGCCAGCAGCTCACAGGGGGCGGGAGTCTCTGAAGCTTTCTTT. V is TRBV7-9 and J is TRBJ1-1; 9 positions agree with TRBD1. The CDR3 is 15 residues long. CDR1 and CDR2 from the germline V gene are SEHNR and FQNEAQ (reference sequence). Losses at the gene ends were 4 bases for V and 6 bases for J; bases not matched to a gene: 9. Full variable domain (missing parts from reference TRBV7-9 and TRBJ1-1): DTGVSQNPRHKITKRGQNVTFRCDPISEHNRLYWYRQTLGQGPEFLTYFQNEAQLEKSRLLSDRFSAERPKGSFSTLEIQRTEQGDSAMYLCASSSQGAGVSEAFFGQGTRLTVV.